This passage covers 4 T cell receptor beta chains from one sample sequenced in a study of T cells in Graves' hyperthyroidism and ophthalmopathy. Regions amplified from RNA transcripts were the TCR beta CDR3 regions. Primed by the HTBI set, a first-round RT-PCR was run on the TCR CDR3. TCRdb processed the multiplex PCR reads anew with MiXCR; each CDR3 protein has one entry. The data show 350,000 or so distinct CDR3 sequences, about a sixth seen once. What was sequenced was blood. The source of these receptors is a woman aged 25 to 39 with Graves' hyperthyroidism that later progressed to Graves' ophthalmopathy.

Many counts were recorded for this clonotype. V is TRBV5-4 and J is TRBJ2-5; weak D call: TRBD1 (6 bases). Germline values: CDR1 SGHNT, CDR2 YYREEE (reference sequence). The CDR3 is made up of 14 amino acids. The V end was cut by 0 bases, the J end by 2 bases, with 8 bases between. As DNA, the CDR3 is TGTGCCAGCAGCTTGGGCGGACAGCAAGAGACCCAGTACTTC. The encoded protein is CASSLGGQQETQYF.

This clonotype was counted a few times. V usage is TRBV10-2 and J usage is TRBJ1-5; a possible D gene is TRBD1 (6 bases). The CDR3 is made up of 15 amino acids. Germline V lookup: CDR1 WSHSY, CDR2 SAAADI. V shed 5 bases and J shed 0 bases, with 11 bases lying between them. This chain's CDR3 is CASSTGGYSNQPQHF. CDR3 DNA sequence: TGCGCCAGCAGTACCGGGGGCTATAGCAATCAGCCCCAGCATTTT.

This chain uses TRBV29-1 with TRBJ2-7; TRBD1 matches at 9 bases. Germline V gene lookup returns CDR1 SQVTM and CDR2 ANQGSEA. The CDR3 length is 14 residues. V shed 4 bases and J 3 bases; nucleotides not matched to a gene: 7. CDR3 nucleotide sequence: TGCAGCGTTGTAGTACCGGGACAGGGCTACGAGCAGTACTTC. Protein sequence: CSVVVPGQGYEQYF.

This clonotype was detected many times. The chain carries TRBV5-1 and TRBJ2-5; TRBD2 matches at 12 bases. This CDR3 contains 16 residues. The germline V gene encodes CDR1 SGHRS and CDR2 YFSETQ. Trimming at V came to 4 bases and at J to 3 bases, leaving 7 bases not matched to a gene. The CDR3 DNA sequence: TGCGCCAGCAGCAAGGGACTAGCGGGCTTCGAAGAGACCCAGTACTTC. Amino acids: CASSKGLAGFEETQYF. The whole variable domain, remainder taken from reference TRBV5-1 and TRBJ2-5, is KAGVTQTPRYLIKTRGQQVTLSCSPISGHRSVSWYQQTPGQGLQFLFEYFSETQRNKGNFPGRFSGRQFSNSRSEMNVSTLELGDSALYLCASSKGLAGFEETQYFGPGTRLLVL.